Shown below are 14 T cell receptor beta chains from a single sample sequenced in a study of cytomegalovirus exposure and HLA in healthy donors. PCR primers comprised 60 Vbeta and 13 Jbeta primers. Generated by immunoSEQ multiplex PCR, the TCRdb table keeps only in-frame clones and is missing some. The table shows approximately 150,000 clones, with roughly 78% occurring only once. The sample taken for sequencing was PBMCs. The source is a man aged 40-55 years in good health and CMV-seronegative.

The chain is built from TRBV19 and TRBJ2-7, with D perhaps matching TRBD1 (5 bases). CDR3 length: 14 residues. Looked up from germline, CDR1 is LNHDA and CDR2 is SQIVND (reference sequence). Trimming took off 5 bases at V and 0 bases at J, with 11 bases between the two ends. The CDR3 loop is CASSSQVSSYEQYF. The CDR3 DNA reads TGTGCCAGTAGTTCACAGGTTAGCTCCTACGAGCAGTACTTC.

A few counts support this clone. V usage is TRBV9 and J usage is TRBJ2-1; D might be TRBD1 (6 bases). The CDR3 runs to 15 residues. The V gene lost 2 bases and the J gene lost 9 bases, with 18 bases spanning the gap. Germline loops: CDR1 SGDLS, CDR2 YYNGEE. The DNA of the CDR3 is TGTGCCAGCAGCGTCTCCGGGACAAGTGTCGGTGAGCAGTTCTTC. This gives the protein CASSVSGTSVGEQFF. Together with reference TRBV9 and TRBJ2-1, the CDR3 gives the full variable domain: DSGVTQTPKHLITATGQRVTLRCSPRSGDLSVYWYQQSLDQGLQFLIQYYNGEERAKGNILERFSAQQFPDLHSELNLSSLELGDSALYFCASSVSGTSVGEQFFGPGTRLTVL.

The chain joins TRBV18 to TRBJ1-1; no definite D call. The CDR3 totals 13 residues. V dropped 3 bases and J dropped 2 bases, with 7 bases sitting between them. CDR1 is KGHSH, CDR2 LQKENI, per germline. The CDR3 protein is CASSPGANTEAFF. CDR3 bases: TGTGCCAGCTCACCGGGAGCCAACACTGAAGCTTTCTTT. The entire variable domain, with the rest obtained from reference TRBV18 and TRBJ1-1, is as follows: NAGVMQNPRHLVRRRGQEARLRCSPMKGHSHVYWYRQLPEEGLKFMVYLQKENIIDESGMPKERFSAEFPKEGPSILRIQQVVRGDSAAYFCASSPGANTEAFFGQGTRLTVV.

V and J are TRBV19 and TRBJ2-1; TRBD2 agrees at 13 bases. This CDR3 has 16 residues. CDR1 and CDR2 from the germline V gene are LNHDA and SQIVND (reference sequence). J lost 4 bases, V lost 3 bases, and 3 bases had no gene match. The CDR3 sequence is CASSIGLAGEYNEQFF. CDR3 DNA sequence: TGTGCCAGTAGTATCGGACTAGCGGGAGAATACAATGAGCAGTTCTTC.

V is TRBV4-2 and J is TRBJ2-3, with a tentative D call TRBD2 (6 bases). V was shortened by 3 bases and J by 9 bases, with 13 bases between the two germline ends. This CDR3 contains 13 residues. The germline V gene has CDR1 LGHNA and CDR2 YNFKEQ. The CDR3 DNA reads TGTGCCAGCAGCCAGGGGGTTAGCGGAACGCAGTATTTT. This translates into CASSQGVSGTQYF.

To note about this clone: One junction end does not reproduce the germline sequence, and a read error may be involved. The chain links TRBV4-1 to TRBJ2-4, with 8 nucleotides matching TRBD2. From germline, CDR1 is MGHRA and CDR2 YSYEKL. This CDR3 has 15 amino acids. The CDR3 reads CASSHTLAAKNSQYF. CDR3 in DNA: TGCGCCAGCAGCCATACACTAGCGGCGAAAAACAGTCAGTACTTC.

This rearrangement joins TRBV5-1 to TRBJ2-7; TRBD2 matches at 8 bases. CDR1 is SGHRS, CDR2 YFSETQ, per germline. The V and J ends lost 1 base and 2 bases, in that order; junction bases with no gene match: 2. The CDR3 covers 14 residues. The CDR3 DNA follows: TGCGCCAGCAGCTTGCGGGAGGGGACCTACGAGCAGTACTTC. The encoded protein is CASSLREGTYEQYF. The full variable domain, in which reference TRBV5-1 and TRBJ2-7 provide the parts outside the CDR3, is KAGVTQTPRYLIKTRGQQVTLSCSPISGHRSVSWYQQTPGQGLQFLFEYFSETQRNKGNFPGRFSGRQFSNSRSEMNVSTLELGDSALYLCASSLREGTYEQYFGPGTRLTVT.

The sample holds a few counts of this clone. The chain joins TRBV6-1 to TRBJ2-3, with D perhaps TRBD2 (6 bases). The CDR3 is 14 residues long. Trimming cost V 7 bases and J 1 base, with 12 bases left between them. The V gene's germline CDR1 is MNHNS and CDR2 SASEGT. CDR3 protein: CASKVIAGTDTQYF. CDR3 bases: TGTGCCAGCAAGGTAATAGCGGGCACAGATACGCAGTATTTT.

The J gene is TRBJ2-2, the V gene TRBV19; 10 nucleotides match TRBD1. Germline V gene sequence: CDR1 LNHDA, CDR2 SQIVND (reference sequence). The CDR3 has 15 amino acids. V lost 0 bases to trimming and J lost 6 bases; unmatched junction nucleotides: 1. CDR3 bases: TGTGCCAGTAGTATAGATGGACAGGGGGCCGGGGAGCTGTTTTTT. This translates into CASSIDGQGAGELFF. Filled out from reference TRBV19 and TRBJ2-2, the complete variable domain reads DGGITQSPKYLFRKEGQNVTLSCEQNLNHDAMYWYRQDPGQGLRLIYYSQIVNDFQKGDIAEGYSVSREKKESFPLTVTSAQKNPTAFYLCASSIDGQGAGELFFGEGSRLTVL.

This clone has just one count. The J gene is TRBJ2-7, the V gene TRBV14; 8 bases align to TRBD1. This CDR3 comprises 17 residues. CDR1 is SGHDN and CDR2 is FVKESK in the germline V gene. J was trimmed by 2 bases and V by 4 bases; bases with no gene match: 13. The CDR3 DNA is TGTGCCAGCAGCCTACCGGGACAGGTTATTTCCCCCTACGAGCAGTACTTC. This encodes CASSLPGQVISPYEQYF.

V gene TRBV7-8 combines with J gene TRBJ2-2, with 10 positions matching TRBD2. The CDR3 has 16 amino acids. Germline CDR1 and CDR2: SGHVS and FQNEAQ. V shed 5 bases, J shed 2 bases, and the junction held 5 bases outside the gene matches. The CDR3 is CASSPRTSGNTGELFF. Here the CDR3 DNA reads TGTGCCAGCAGCCCGCGGACTAGCGGTAACACCGGGGAGCTGTTTTTT.

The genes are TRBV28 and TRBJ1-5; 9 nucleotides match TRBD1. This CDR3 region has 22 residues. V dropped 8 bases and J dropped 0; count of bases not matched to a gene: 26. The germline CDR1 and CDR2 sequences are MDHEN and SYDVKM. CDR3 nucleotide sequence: TGTGCCAGCTTCCACGGGGACAGGGCCCTCGACGCACAAGAAGATAGCAATCAGCCCCAGCATTTT. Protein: CASFHGDRALDAQEDSNQPQHF.

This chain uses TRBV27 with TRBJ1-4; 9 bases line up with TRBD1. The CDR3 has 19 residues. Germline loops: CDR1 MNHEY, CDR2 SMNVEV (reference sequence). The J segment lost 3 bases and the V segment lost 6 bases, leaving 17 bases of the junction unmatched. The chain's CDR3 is CASRLTPGTGLSANEKLFF. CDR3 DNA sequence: TGTGCCAGCAGGCTGACCCCCGGGACAGGGCTATCCGCTAATGAAAAACTGTTTTTT.

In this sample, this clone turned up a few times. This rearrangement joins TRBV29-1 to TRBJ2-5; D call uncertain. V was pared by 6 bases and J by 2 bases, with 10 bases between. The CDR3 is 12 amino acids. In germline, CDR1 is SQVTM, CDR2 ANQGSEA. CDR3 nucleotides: TGCAGCGTCTTTCCCCTTCAAGAGACCCAGTACTTC. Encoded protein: CSVFPLQETQYF.